The 9 T cell receptor beta chains below all came from one sample that was sequenced in a study of T cells after yellow fever vaccination. A single record per CDR3 protein comes from TCRdb applying MiXCR to the 5' RACE reads. The repertoire has 230,000 or so distinct CDR3 sequences, around 3.5% of them found once; the top ten carry 19%. The specimen was PBMCs, collected 15 days after the yellow fever booster vaccination. These receptor sequences come from a young man who received the YFV17D yellow fever vaccine.

This clonotype has a count of ten or more. This sequence joins TRBV4-1 and TRBJ1-3; D gene ambiguous. CDR3 length: 15 amino acids. Germline CDR1 reads MGHRA; CDR2 reads YSYEKL. The V end was cut by 1 base, the J end by 3 bases, with 10 bases between. The CDR3 coding sequence is TGCGCCAGCAGCCAAGGGGTAGCTGATGGAAACACCATATATTTT. Its protein is CASSQGVADGNTIYF.

This clonotype has at least ten counts. This sequence joins TRBV27 and TRBJ2-3; the D gene is possibly TRBD2 (5 bases). Germline CDR1 reads MNHEY; CDR2 reads SMNVEV (reference sequence). This CDR3 has 15 amino acids. V dropped 2 bases and J dropped 0 bases, with 9 bases sitting between them. The CDR3 sequence: CASSLTGISTDTQYF. The CDR3 DNA sequence: TGTGCCAGCAGTTTAACCGGGATTAGCACAGATACGCAGTATTTT.

This clonotype was detected many times. The chain combines TRBV7-2 with TRBJ2-3, with 10 nucleotides matching TRBD2. This CDR3 has 15 amino acids. In germline, CDR1 is SGHTA, CDR2 FQGNSA. V was clipped by 5 bases and J by 6 bases; unmatched bases: 8. Here the CDR3 DNA reads TGTGCCAGCAGCCGGAAGCGGGGGGGCCGGGATACGCAGTATTTT. This encodes CASSRKRGGRDTQYF. Full variable domain (rest looked up from reference TRBV7-2 and TRBJ2-3): GAGVSQSPSNKVTEKGKDVELRCDPISGHTALYWYRQSLGQGLEFLIYFQGNSAPDKSGLPSDRFSAERTGGSVSTLTIQRTQQEDSAVYLCASSRKRGGRDTQYFGPGTRLTVL.

This clonotype has at least ten counts. The rearrangement links TRBV12-3 or TRBV12-4 to TRBJ2-7; weak D call: TRBD2 (6 bases). This CDR3 has 13 residues. V gave up 5 bases and J gave up 1 base, with 9 bases separating them. CDR3 bases: TGTGCCAGCAGTCGGGGGATATCCTACGAGCAGTACTTC. Protein sequence: CASSRGISYEQYF.

This clonotype showed up many times. The chain links TRBV7-8 to TRBJ2-5; 8 bases fit TRBD2. This CDR3 spans 16 amino acids. Germline CDR1 SGHVS, CDR2 FQNEAQ. With 5 bases clipped from V and 3 bases from J, the junction kept 11 bases outside the gene matches. Written as DNA, the CDR3 is TGTGCCAGCAGCGTCTCGAGTAGCGGGGATGAAGAGACCCAGTACTTC. Translating it yields CASSVSSSGDEETQYF.

This clonotype was seen at least ten times. The rearrangement uses TRBV18 and TRBJ1-3; possibly TRBD1 for D (5 bases). Per the germline V gene, CDR1 is KGHSH and CDR2 is LQKENI. CDR3 length equals 16 residues. V lost 2 bases to trimming and J lost 0 bases, with 11 bases between them. The CDR3: CASSPGTRLSGNTIYF. The CDR3 bases are TGTGCCAGCTCACCAGGGACTCGCCTCTCTGGAAACACCATATATTTT.

The sample holds a few counts of this clonotype. The chain is built from TRBV18 and TRBJ1-6; no definite D call. V was trimmed by 3 bases and J by 5 bases, leaving 14 bases between them. CDR1 is KGHSH, CDR2 LQKENI, per germline. The CDR3 runs 16 residues. The CDR3 nucleotides are TGTGCCAGCTCACCGACAACCAGGATAGATAATTCACCCCTCCACTTT. Translated: CASSPTTRIDNSPLHF.

The chain links TRBV5-5 to TRBJ2-7; D might be TRBD1 (6 bases). The CDR3 has 14 residues. Germline V gene data show CDR1 as SGHKS and CDR2 as YYEKEE (reference sequence). Trimming pared 2 bases from V and 4 bases from J, leaving 13 bases between. CDR3: CASSFRQATYEQYF. For the CDR3, the DNA is TGTGCCAGCAGCTTCCGACAGGCTACTTACGAGCAGTACTTC.

Many counts were recorded for this clonotype. J is TRBJ1-4 and V is TRBV4-3; 8 bases fit TRBD1. V lost 5 bases to trimming and J lost 11 bases; unmatched junction nucleotides: 10. This CDR3 region has 14 residues. Per the germline V gene, CDR1 is LGHNA and CDR2 is YSLEER. CDR3 nucleotide sequence: TGCGCCAGCAGCAAAGGACAGGGTAACGATAAACTGTTTTTT. Translation: CASSKGQGNDKLFF.